This is a list of T cell receptor beta chains from one sample in a study of regulatory T cells in long-lasting Graves disease. TCRdb used MiXCR to reprocess the multiplex PCR reads, holding one entry per CDR3 protein. The sample holds around 250,000 distinct CDR3 sequences; around 21% are singletons and the top ten take about 15%. Here the sequenced sample was peripheral blood mononuclear cells (PBMCs), taken at new diagnosis, from a patient treated with antithyroid drugs. These receptors originate from a female donor with Graves disease. Both conserved end residues are part of each CDR3. The D gene is left open where the match is weak. Expanded clones are given a class, and other clones once, few, many or no size at all.

many	.	TRBV20-1	TRBJ2-1	CSARIASNEQFF	TGCAGTGCTAGGATAGCGTCCAATGAGCAGTTCTTC
few	TRBD1	TRBV19	TRBJ2-2	CASRRRDRAIELFF	TGTGCCAGTAGACGCCGGGACAGGGCCATAGAGCTGTTTTTT
many	TRBD2	TRBV12-3/TRBV12-4	TRBJ2-2	CASSQTAGVNTGELFF	TGTGCCAGCAGTCAGACAGCGGGAGTGAACACCGGGGAGCTGTTTTTT
.	TRBD2	TRBV28	TRBJ2-7	CASSGGGTYEQYF	TGTGCCAGCAGTGGGGGAGGGACCTACGAGCAGTACTTC
few	.	TRBV12-3/TRBV12-4	TRBJ1-4	CASRQQSSLGKLFF	TGTGCCAGCAGACAACAGAGTAGCCTTGGGAAACTGTTTTTT
few	.	TRBV29-1	TRBJ2-5	CSVEDRARVPSETQYF	TGCAGCGTTGAAGATCGAGCAAGGGTCCCCTCGGAGACCCAGTACTTC
many	TRBD1	TRBV29-1	TRBJ1-4	CSVRTGGEKLFF	TGCAGCGTTCGGACAGGGGGCGAAAAACTGTTTTTT
.	TRBD2	TRBV12-3/TRBV12-4	TRBJ2-1	CASSPGLAGGLGEQFF	TGTGCCAGCAGCCCCGGACTAGCGGGAGGGCTCGGTGAGCAGTTCTTC
few	.	TRBV5-8	TRBJ1-2	CASSLRGYTF	TGTGCCAGCAGCTTGAGGGGCTACACCTTC
few	.	TRBV5-1	TRBJ1-4	CASSPLGQGNEKLFF	TGCGCCAGCAGCCCCCTCGGGCAGGGGAATGAAAAACTGTTTTTT
many	.	TRBV4-1	TRBJ1-5	CASSQGTGQTYSNQPQHF	TGCGCCAGCAGCCAAGGAACAGGTCAAACTTATAGCAATCAGCCCCAGCATTTT
many	.	TRBV3-1	TRBJ2-2	CASSQDRGTGELFF	TGTGCCAGCAGCCAAGACAGGGGAACCGGGGAGCTGTTTTTT
many	.	TRBV7-9	TRBJ2-7	CASSLSGKAYEQYF	TGTGCCAGCAGCTTATCCGGAAAGGCCTACGAGCAGTACTTC
few	.	TRBV10-3	TRBJ2-5	CAISEGIGEETQYF	TGTGCCATCAGTGAAGGTATTGGGGAGGAGACCCAGTACTTC
.	TRBD1	TRBV18	TRBJ2-6	CASSRGQGGSGANVLTF	TGTGCCAGCTCACGTGGACAGGGGGGCTCTGGGGCCAACGTCCTGACTTTC